The 9 T cell receptor beta chains below come from one sample, sequenced in a study of OX40 agonist ivuxolimab in advanced cancers. Libraries were prepared by immunoSEQ multiplex PCR; TCRdb keeps only in-frame clonotypes and omits some of them. Counted here are 25,000 or so clones, 60% to 85% occurring once; the ten biggest clones make up 2% to 2.5%. The sequences come from CD4+ or CD8+ T cells sorted from blood, collected in a trial of the OX40 agonist ivuxolimab. Receptors originate from an adult with an advanced solid tumor such as melanoma, head and neck, liver or kidney cancer.

This chain links TRBV18 with TRBJ2-1, with 13 bases that match TRBD2. This CDR3 is built from 16 residues. J was trimmed by 5 bases and V by 6 bases; bases with no gene match: 7. The V gene's germline CDR1 is KGHSH and CDR2 LQKENI. The CDR3 DNA reads as TGTGCCAGCTCTCGGACTAGCGGGGGCATCAACAATGAGCAGTTCTTC. This encodes CASSRTSGGINNEQFF.

This chain links TRBV6-6 with TRBJ2-7; the match to TRBD2 covers 7 bases. This CDR3 comprises 14 residues. Germline V gene sequence: CDR1 MNHNY, CDR2 SVGAGI (reference sequence). The J segment lost 2 bases and the V segment lost 5 bases, leaving 6 bases of the junction unmatched. CDR3 coding DNA: TGTGCCAGCAGTCCCGGGAGGTTAGCCTACGAGCAGTACTTC. It specifies CASSPGRLAYEQYF.

The genes are TRBV7-3 and TRBJ1-2; 9 bases match TRBD1. V lost 5 bases, J lost 2 bases, and 3 bases stayed unmatched. The CDR3 has 14 residues. Germline V CDR1 and CDR2: SGHTA, FQGTGA. CDR3 sequence reads: CASSPTGGNYGYTF. The CDR3 DNA reads TGTGCCAGCAGCCCAACAGGGGGCAACTATGGCTACACCTTC.

V and J are TRBV5-1 and TRBJ2-3; D possibly corresponds to TRBD2 (6 bases). Germline V gene lookup returns CDR1 SGHRS and CDR2 YFSETQ. V was trimmed by 3 bases and J by 1 base, leaving 15 bases between them. The CDR3 loop spans 16 amino acids. CDR3 nucleotide sequence: TGCGCCAGCAGCTCGGCGGGGACGGTCGGCACAGATACGCAGTATTTT. Protein product: CASSSAGTVGTDTQYF.

The rearrangement joins TRBV7-9 to TRBJ1-2, with 8 bases lining up with TRBD1. The length of the CDR3 is 14 residues. With V trimmed by 6 bases and J by 4 bases, 7 bases remained unmatched. The germline V gene has CDR1 SEHNR and CDR2 FQNEAQ (reference sequence). In nucleotides, the CDR3 is TGTGCCAGCAGTCAAAGCAGGGGGCTCTATGGCTACACCTTC. Translation gives CASSQSRGLYGYTF.

This rearrangement joins TRBV11-2 to TRBJ2-1; TRBD2 is a possible D gene (6 bases). The V end lost 5 bases, the J end lost 4 bases, and 15 bases lay between the germline ends. Germline V gene data show CDR1 as SGHAT and CDR2 as FQNNGV. The CDR3 extends over 15 amino acids. The CDR3 DNA sequence: TGTGCCAGCAGCGTGGGGGGTGGGGAATACAATGAGCAGTTCTTC. Translation gives CASSVGGGEYNEQFF.

This clone was counted a few times. The chain uses TRBV21-1 and TRBJ1-4; the table's D call, TRBD1, has no DNA check behind it. TRBV21-1 represents a pseudogene. The CDR3 spans 18 residues. The CDR3 spells CASSKDTRQGAYRKKLFF. The CDR3 DNA is TGTGCCAGCAGCAAAGATACGCGACAGGGGGCTTATAGGAAAAAACTGTTTTTT.

For the CDR3, the DNA is TGTGCCAGCAGAACAGGGGGCGACTATGGCTACACCTTC. Amino acids: CASRTGGDYGYTF. The rearrangement uses TRBV6-6 and TRBJ1-2; 9 bases are a match to TRBD1. Germline CDR1 and CDR2: MNHNY and SVGAGI (reference sequence). The CDR3 contains 13 residues. J was trimmed by 3 bases and V by 6 bases; bases with no gene match: 2.

This clone was seen a handful of times. The V call is TRBV6-1, the J call TRBJ1-1; possibly TRBD1 for D (5 bases). CDR1 is MNHNS and CDR2 is SASEGT in the germline V gene. V was trimmed by 9 bases and J by 0 bases, leaving 11 bases between them. The CDR3 contains 13 residues. The CDR3 protein is CASRGTLNTEAFF. CDR3 nucleotides: TGTGCCAGTCGGGGCACCTTGAACACTGAAGCTTTCTTT.